This T cell receptor (beta chain) derives from a study of early T cells in non-severe SARS-CoV-2 infection. For the study at large: Sequenced bulk RNA came from whole blood that was unsorted, and chains were unpaired.

In its sample, this clonotype was seen a few times. Its antigen is unidentified. Separate cDNA molecules each had unique molecular identifiers attached to them. Each CDR3 protein gets one entry after TCRdb re-called the 5' RACE reads with MiXCR. The sample consists of about 48,000 distinct CDR3 sequences, around 14% of them appearing once. Study-level findings and limits: The matching step, a VDJdb search, favored anti-spike CD8 responses and missed private and CD4 specificities.

V lost 6 bases and J 11 bases, leaving 11 bases between the germline ends. Germline CDR1 is ENHRY and CDR2 is SYGVKD. This CDR3 is built from 11 residues. The receptor was isolated from an adult who was a healthcare worker with PCR-confirmed SARS-CoV-2 infection or an uninfected control (not recorded which). The rearrangement uses TRBV10-3 and TRBJ1-5; a weak D match, TRBD1 (5 bases). The material sequenced was whole blood. This CDR3 is CAISAGGAQHF. CDR3 DNA sequence: TGTGCCATCAGCGCCGGGGGAGCCCAGCATTTT.